The 18 T cell receptor beta chains reported below all come from one sample, sequenced in a study of T cells in Graves' hyperthyroidism and ophthalmopathy. Using RNA transcripts as the source, TCR beta CDR3 regions were amplified. HTBI primers were employed in a first-round RT-PCR of the TCR CDR3. A single record per CDR3 protein comes from TCRdb applying MiXCR to the multiplex PCR reads. The top ten hold less than 20% of the sample, which has approximately 710,000 distinct CDR3 sequences, 17% seen once. Input material: blood. These receptors were obtained from a man aged 45-65 years with Graves' hyperthyroidism.

This clonotype was detected once. The junction departs from the called germline gene at one end, perhaps through a read error. This chain joins TRBV28 and TRBJ2-3; possibly TRBD1 for D (5 bases). The CDR3 has 15 amino acids. Germline assignment: CDR1 MDHEN and CDR2 SYDVKM. CDR3 sequence reads: CASSLVRVQAGTQYF. CDR3 bases: TGTGCCAGCAGTTTAGTAAGGGTACAGGCAGGTACGCAATATTTT.

This clonotype was picked up many times. The J gene is TRBJ2-3, the V gene TRBV11-2; D possibly corresponds to TRBD1 (5 bases). Germline V gives CDR1 SGHAT, CDR2 FQNNGV. The CDR3 is 15 residues long. Trimming took 3 bases from V and 2 from J, leaving 12 bases between them. CDR3 DNA: TGTGCCAGCAGCTTTCTCTTGACAGACACAGATACGCAGTATTTT. It specifies CASSFLLTDTDTQYF.

CDR3 loop: CASRSGTYYNEQFF. CDR3 DNA sequence: TGTGCCAGCAGATCCGGGACTTACTACAATGAGCAGTTCTTC. The chain has TRBV28 and TRBJ2-1; D is possibly TRBD2 (6 bases). CDR1 is MDHEN, CDR2 SYDVKM, per germline. The V end was cut by 6 bases, the J end by 3 bases, with 12 bases between. The length of the CDR3 is 14 residues. The full variable domain, with the rest looked up from reference TRBV28 and TRBJ2-1, is DVKVTQSSRYLVKRTGEKVFLECVQDMDHENMFWYRQDPGLGLRLIYFSYDVKMKEKGDIPEGYSVSREKKERFSLILESASTNQTSMYLCASRSGTYYNEQFFGPGTRLTVL.

The sample holds many counts of this clonotype. One base away lies a much larger clone, so this may be a sequencing read error. CDR3 sequence reads: CASTPVRGRLDYDYTF. CDR3 nucleotide sequence: TGTGCCAGCACCCCAGTGAGGGGGCGCTTGGACTATGACTACACCTTC. The V and J genes are TRBV11-2 and TRBJ1-2, with 7 bases identical to TRBD1. The CDR3 covers 16 residues. Germline lookup yields CDR1 SGHAT and CDR2 FQNNGV. Variable domain in full (rest from reference TRBV11-2 and TRBJ1-2): EAGVAQSPRYKIIEKRQSVAFWCNPISGHATLYWYQQILGQGPKLLIQFQNNGVVDDSQLPKDRFSAERLKGVDSTLKIQPAKLEDSAVYLCASTPVRGRLDYDYTFGSGTRLTVV.

This chain uses TRBV12-3 or TRBV12-4 with TRBJ2-1; no reliable D call. V was trimmed by 6 bases and J by 10 bases, leaving 10 bases between them. The CDR3 contains 11 residues. CDR3 in amino acids: CASRLRSEQFF. DNA of the CDR3: TGTGCCAGCAGGTTACGTTCGGAGCAGTTCTTC.

At least ten counts were recorded for this clonotype. The chain couples TRBV11-2 to TRBJ2-2; D gene unclear. V shed 4 bases and J shed 6 bases, with 9 bases lying between them. Looked up from germline, CDR1 is SGHAT and CDR2 is FQNNGV. This CDR3 comprises 13 residues. As DNA, the CDR3 is TGTGCCAGCAGCTCTGGGGAATCCGGGGAGCTGTTTTTT. The encoded protein is CASSSGESGELFF.

The rearrangement joins TRBV5-4 to TRBJ2-1; D is ambiguous. The germline V and J ends were trimmed by 1 base and 0 bases, with 8 bases remaining between them. CDR1 is SGHNT, CDR2 YYREEE, per germline (reference sequence). This CDR3 region has 15 residues. The chain's CDR3 is CASSLSISSYNEQFF. CDR3 nucleotide sequence: TGTGCCAGCAGCTTGAGTATAAGCTCCTACAATGAGCAGTTCTTC.

This clonotype was seen many times. The chain uses TRBV12-3 or TRBV12-4 and TRBJ2-1; 7 bases fit TRBD2. The trim removed 2 bases at V and 0 bases at J, leaving 7 bases unmatched. The CDR3 spans 17 residues. The CDR3 here is CASSLFSGGSSYNEQFF. DNA of the CDR3: TGTGCCAGCAGTTTATTTTCGGGGGGAAGCTCCTACAATGAGCAGTTCTTC.

This clonotype was counted at least ten times. This sequence joins TRBV27 and TRBJ2-7; TRBD2 matches at 7 bases. Germline-derived CDR1 and CDR2 are MNHEY and SMNVEV (reference sequence). The CDR3 runs 13 residues. V dropped 6 bases and J dropped 6; count of bases not matched to a gene: 8. The CDR3 is CASSMTSSREQYF. The DNA of the CDR3 is TGTGCCAGCAGCATGACTAGCTCTCGCGAGCAGTACTTC.

This chain links TRBV19 with TRBJ2-7, with D maybe TRBD2 (6 bases). The V gene lost 0 bases and the J gene lost 2 bases, with 11 bases spanning the gap. The CDR3 has 15 amino acids. The germline CDR1 and CDR2 sequences are LNHDA and SQIVND (reference sequence). CDR3 protein: CASSIDDSGAYEQYF. CDR3 nucleotide sequence: TGTGCCAGTAGTATAGATGATAGCGGAGCCTACGAGCAGTACTTC.

The sample holds many counts of this clonotype. The chain is built from TRBV10-1 and TRBJ2-7; tentative D call: TRBD2 (5 bases). The germline V and J ends were trimmed by 0 bases and 6 bases, with 6 bases remaining between them. This CDR3 is built from 12 residues. Germline V gene data show CDR1 as WNHNN and CDR2 as SYGVQD (reference sequence). In DNA, the CDR3 is TGCGCCAGCAGTGAGTCGGGAGTCGAGCAGTACTTC. Translated, it gives CASSESGVEQYF.

The V and J genes are TRBV11-2 and TRBJ1-4; 10 bases map to TRBD1. Per the germline V gene, CDR1 is SGHAT and CDR2 is FQNNGV. The V and J ends lost 5 bases and 4 bases, in that order; junction bases with no gene match: 7. This CDR3 comprises 16 residues. The CDR3 is CASSTLRTGGNEKLFF. Written as DNA, the CDR3 is TGTGCCAGCAGCACTCTACGGACAGGGGGTAATGAAAAACTGTTTTTT.

About this clonotype itself: Germline is not matched at one junction end, which may reflect a read error. The CDR3 sequence: CSARARGRANTEALF. The CDR3 DNA sequence: TGCAGTGCTAGAGCGAGGGGCAGAGCAAACACTGAAGCTCTCTTT. The chain links TRBV20-1 to TRBJ1-1; TRBD1 might be the D (5 bases). Germline V gene data show CDR1 as DFQATT and CDR2 as SNEGSKA (reference sequence). The CDR3 loop spans 15 amino acids.

The sample holds one count of this clonotype. The V call is TRBV29-1, the J call TRBJ1-2; weak D call: TRBD1 (6 bases). V lost 4 bases and J lost 1, with 16 bases in between. This CDR3 has 15 residues. Per the germline V gene, CDR1 is SQVTM and CDR2 is ANQGSEA. The CDR3 is CSVVDSPHFNYGYTF. The CDR3 nucleotides read TGCAGCGTTGTGGACAGTCCCCACTTTAACTATGGCTACACCTTC.

The chain uses TRBV6-1 and TRBJ2-6; 7 bases align to TRBD1. The CDR3 sequence is 20 residues long. V lost 5 bases, J lost 0 bases, and 16 bases stayed unmatched. CDR1 and CDR2 (germline): MNHNS, SASEGT. CDR3 coding DNA: TGTGCCAGCAGTTCCCAATTACAGGGGATTTCGCTCTCTGGGGCCAACGTCCTGACTTTC. It translates to CASSSQLQGISLSGANVLTF.

This clonotype occurred many times. The chain carries TRBV6-1 and TRBJ2-1; TRBD2 aligns across 8 bases. CDR1 MNHNS and CDR2 SASEGT come from the germline V gene. The CDR3 runs 17 residues. The V gene end was trimmed by 4 bases and the J gene end by 3 bases; junction bases not matched to a gene: 11. The CDR3 sequence: CASSVNLAGGNYNEQFF. The CDR3 coding sequence is TGTGCCAGCAGTGTGAATCTTGCGGGAGGAAACTACAATGAGCAGTTCTTC.

This clonotype was seen ten or more times. This chain connects TRBV11-2 to TRBJ2-5; 8 bases map to TRBD2. From germline, CDR1 is SGHAT and CDR2 FQNNGV. The CDR3 length is 17 residues. V lost 5 bases, J lost 3 bases, and 14 bases stayed unmatched. The CDR3 DNA follows: TGTGCCAGCAGCCTCGGAGGGGGACTAGGGAAGAAAGAGACCCAGTACTTC. This translates into CASSLGGGLGKKETQYF.

The J gene is TRBJ2-3, the V gene TRBV2; TRBD2 matches at 9 bases. CDR1 is SNHLY, CDR2 FYNNEI, per germline. This CDR3 spans 12 amino acids. J lost 6 bases, V lost 7 bases, and 2 bases had no gene match. The DNA for the CDR3 is TGTGCCAGCATACTAGCGGGTGATACGCAGTATTTT. Residues: CASILAGDTQYF. Full variable domain (rest looked up from reference TRBV2 and TRBJ2-3): EPEVTQTPSHQVTQMGQEVILRCVPISNHLYFYWYRQILGQKVEFLVSFYNNEISEKSEIFDDQFSVERPDGSNFTLKIRSTKLEDSAMYFCASILAGDTQYFGPGTRLTVL.